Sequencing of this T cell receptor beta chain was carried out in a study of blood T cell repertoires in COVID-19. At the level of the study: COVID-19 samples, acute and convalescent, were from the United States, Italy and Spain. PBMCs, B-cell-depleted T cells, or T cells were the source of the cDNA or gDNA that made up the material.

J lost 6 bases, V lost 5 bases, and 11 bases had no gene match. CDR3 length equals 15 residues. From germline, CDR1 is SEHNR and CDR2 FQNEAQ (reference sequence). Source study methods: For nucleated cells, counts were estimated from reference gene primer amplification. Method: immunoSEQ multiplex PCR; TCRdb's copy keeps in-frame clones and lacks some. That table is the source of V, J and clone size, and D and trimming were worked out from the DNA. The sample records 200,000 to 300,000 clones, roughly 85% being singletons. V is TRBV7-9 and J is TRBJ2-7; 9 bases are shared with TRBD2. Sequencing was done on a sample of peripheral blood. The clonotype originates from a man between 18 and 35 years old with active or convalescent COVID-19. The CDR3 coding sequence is TGTGCCAGCAGCAGTGATGGTAGCGGGGGCCCCGAGCAGTACTTC. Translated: CASSSDGSGGPEQYF.